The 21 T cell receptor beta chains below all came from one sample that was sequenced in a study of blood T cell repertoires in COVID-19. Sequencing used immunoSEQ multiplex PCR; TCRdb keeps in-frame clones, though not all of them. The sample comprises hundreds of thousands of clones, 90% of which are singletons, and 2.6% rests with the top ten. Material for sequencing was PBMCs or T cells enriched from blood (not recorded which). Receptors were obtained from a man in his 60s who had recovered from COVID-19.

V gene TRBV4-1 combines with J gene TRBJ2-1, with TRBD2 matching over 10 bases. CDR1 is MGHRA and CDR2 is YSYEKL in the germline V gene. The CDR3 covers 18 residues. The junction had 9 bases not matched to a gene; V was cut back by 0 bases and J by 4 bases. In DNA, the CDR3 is TGCGCCAGCAGCCAAGACGCCAAGCGGGGGGGATCGTACAATGAGCAGTTCTTC. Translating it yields CASSQDAKRGGSYNEQFF.

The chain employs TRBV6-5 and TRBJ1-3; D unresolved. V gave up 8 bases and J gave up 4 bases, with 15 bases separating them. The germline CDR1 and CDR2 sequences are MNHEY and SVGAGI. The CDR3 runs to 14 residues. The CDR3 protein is CASRYSGTGNTIYF. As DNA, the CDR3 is TGTGCCAGCCGATACAGTGGTACAGGAAACACCATATATTTT.

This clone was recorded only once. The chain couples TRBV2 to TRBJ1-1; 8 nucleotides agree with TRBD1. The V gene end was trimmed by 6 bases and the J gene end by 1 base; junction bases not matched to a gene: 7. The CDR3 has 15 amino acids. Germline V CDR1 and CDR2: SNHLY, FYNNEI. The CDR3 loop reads CASREPGQANTEAFF. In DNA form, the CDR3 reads TGTGCCAGCAGGGAACCGGGACAGGCGAACACTGAAGCTTTCTTT.

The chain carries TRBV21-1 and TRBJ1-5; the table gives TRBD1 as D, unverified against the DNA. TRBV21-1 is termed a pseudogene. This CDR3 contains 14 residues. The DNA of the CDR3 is TGTGCCAGCAGCGTCAGGGGTGGCAATCAGCCCCAGCATTTT. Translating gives CASSVRGGNQPQHF.

CDR3 nucleotides: TGCGCCAGCAGCTTGGAGGGAGTAGGAGAGACCCAGTACTTC. Translating gives CASSLEGVGETQYF. The rearrangement links TRBV5-1 to TRBJ2-5; D is possibly TRBD2 (5 bases). Germline V gene lookup returns CDR1 SGHRS and CDR2 YFSETQ. Trimming removed 0 bases at V and 4 bases at J, with 10 bases between. The CDR3 is 14 residues long.

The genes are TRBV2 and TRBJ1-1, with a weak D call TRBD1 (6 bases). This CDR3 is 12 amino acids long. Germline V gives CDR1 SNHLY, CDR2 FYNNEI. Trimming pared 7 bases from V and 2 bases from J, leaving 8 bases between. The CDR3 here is CASNRANTEAFF. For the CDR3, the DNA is TGTGCCAGCAACAGGGCTAACACTGAAGCTTTCTTT. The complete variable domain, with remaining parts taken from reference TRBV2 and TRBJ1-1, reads EPEVTQTPSHQVTQMGQEVILRCVPISNHLYFYWYRQILGQKVEFLVSFYNNEISEKSEIFDDQFSVERPDGSNFTLKIRSTKLEDSAMYFCASNRANTEAFFGQGTRLTVV.

CDR3 DNA sequence: TGTGCCTGGAGGCGGACACCGAATCAGCCCCAGCATTTT. It translates to CAWRRTPNQPQHF. The chain employs TRBV30 and TRBJ1-5; TRBD1 might be the D (5 bases). The V gene's germline CDR1 is GTSNPN and CDR2 SVGIG (reference sequence). Trimming shortened V by 3 bases and J by 4 bases, and 10 bases separated the two germline ends. This CDR3 has 13 residues. Filled out from reference TRBV30 and TRBJ1-5, the complete variable domain reads SQTIHQWPATLVQPVGSPLSLECTVEGTSNPNLYWYRQAAGRGLQLLFYSVGIGQISSEVPQNLSASRPQDRQFILSSKKLLLSDSGFYLCAWRRTPNQPQHFGDGTRLSIL.

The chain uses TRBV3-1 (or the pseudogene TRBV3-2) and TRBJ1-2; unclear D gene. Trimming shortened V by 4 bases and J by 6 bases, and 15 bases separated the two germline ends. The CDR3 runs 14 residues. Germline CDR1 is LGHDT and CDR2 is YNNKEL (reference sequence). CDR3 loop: CASSPPGYGHGYTF. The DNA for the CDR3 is TGTGCCAGCAGCCCCCCGGGGTATGGTCATGGCTACACCTTC.

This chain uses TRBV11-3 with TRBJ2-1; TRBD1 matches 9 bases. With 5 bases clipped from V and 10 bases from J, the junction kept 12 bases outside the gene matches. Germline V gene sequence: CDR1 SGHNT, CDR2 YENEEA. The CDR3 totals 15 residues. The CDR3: CASSLAPGQGGEQFF. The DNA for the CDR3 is TGTGCCAGCAGCCTAGCTCCGGGACAGGGCGGGGAGCAGTTCTTC.

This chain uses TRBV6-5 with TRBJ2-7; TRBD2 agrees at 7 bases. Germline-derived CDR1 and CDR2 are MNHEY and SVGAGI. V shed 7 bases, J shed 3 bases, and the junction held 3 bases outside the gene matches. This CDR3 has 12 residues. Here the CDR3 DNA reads TGTGCCAGCATATTAGCGGGCTACGAGCAGTACTTC. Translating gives CASILAGYEQYF.

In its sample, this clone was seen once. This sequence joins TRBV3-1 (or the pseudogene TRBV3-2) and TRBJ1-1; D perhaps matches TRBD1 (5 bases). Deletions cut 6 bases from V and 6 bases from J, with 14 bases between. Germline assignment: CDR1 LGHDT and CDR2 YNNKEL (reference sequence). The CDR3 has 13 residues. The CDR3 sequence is CASSQGGVAEAFF. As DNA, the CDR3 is TGTGCCAGCAGTCAGGGAGGAGTCGCTGAAGCTTTCTTT.

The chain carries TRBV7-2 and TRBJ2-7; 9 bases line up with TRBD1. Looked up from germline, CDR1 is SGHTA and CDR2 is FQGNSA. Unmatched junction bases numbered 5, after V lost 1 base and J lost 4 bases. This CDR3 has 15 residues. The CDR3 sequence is CASSLGQGVVYEQYF. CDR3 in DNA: TGTGCCAGCAGCTTAGGACAGGGGGTAGTTTACGAGCAGTACTTC.

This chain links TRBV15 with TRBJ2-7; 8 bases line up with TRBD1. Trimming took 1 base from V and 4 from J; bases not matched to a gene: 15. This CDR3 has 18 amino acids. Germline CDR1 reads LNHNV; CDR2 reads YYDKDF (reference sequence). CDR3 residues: CATSRGGFSGGVTYEQYF. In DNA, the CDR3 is TGTGCCACCAGCAGAGGTGGTTTTTCAGGGGGCGTCACATACGAGCAGTACTTC.

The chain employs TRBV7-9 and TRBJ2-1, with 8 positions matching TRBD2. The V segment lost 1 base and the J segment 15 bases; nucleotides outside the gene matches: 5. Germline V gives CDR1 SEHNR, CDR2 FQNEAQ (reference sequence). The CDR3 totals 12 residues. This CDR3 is CASSLGREVSFF. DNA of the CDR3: TGTGCCAGCAGCTTAGGGCGGGAGGTGTCGTTCTTC.

The CDR3 nucleotides read TGCGCCAGCAGCTACCCCGGGACAGGGAGCTACGAGCAGTACTTC. Protein sequence: CASSYPGTGSYEQYF. The rearrangement joins TRBV4-1 to TRBJ2-7, with 9 bases aligning to TRBD1. Per the germline V gene, CDR1 is MGHRA and CDR2 is YSYEKL. V dropped 5 bases and J dropped 3; count of bases not matched to a gene: 8. The CDR3 loop spans 15 amino acids.

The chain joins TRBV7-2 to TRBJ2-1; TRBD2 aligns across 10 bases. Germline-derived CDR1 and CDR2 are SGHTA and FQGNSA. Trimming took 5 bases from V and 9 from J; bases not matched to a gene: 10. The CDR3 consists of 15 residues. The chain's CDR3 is CASSTSGGAWGEQFF. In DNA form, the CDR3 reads TGTGCCAGCAGCACAAGCGGGGGGGCCTGGGGTGAGCAGTTCTTC. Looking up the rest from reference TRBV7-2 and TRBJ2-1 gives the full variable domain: GAGVSQSPSNKVTEKGKDVELRCDPISGHTALYWYRQSLGQGLEFLIYFQGNSAPDKSGLPSDRFSAERTGGSVSTLTIQRTQQEDSAVYLCASSTSGGAWGEQFFGPGTRLTVL.

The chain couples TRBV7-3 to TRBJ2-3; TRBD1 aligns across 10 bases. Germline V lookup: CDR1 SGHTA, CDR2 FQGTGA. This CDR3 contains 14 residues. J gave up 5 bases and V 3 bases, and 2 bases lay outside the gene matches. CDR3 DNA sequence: TGTGCCAGCAGCTTCGGGACAGGGGTAGATACGCAGTATTTT. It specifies CASSFGTGVDTQYF.

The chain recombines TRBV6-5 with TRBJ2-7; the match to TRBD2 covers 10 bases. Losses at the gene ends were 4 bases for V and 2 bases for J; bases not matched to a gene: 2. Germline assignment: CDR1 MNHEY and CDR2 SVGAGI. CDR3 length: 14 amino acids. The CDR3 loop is CASSLLAGTYEQYF. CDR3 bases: TGTGCCAGCAGTTTACTAGCGGGAACCTACGAGCAGTACTTC.

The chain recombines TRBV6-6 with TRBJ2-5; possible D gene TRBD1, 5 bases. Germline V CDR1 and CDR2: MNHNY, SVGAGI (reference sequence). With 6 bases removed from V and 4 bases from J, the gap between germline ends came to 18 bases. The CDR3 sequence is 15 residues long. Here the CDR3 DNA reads TGTGCCAGCAGGCAGGGTTCTCACCAAGGAGAGACCCAGTACTTC. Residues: CASRQGSHQGETQYF.

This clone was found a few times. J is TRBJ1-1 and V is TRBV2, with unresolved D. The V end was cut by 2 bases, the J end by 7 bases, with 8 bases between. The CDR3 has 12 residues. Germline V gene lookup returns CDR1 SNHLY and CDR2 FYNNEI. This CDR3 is CASSELRLEAFF. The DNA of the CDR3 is TGTGCCAGCAGTGAATTGCGGCTTGAAGCTTTCTTT. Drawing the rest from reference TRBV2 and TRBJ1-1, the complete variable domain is EPEVTQTPSHQVTQMGQEVILRCVPISNHLYFYWYRQILGQKVEFLVSFYNNEISEKSEIFDDQFSVERPDGSNFTLKIRSTKLEDSAMYFCASSELRLEAFFGQGTRLTVV.

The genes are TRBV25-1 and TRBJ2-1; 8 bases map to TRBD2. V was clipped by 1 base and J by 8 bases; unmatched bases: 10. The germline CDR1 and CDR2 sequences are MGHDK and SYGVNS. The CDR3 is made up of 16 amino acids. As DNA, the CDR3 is TGTGCCAGCAGTGAATTAGCATCTACGGGGGGGGATGAGCAGTTCTTC. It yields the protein CASSELASTGGDEQFF.